This paragraph covers one T cell receptor beta chain sequence. This sample stems from a study of blood T cell repertoires in COVID-19. Across the whole study: Acute and convalescent COVID-19 specimens originated in the United States, Italy and Spain.

Trimming pared 4 bases from V and 5 bases from J, leaving 17 bases between. Germline loops: CDR1 LGHDT, CDR2 YNNKEL (reference sequence). The CDR3 is 15 amino acids. Per the original data handling: Counts of nucleated cells, estimated from reference gene primer amplification, were obtained. Repertoires were generated with immunoSEQ multiplex PCR, while TCRdb's copy carries only in-frame clones and drops some. That table is the source of V, J and clone size, and D and trimming were worked out from the DNA. The sample consists of 210,000 or so clones, about 82% of them appearing once. The TCR comes from a man aged 50 to 60 with COVID-19, enrolled during active disease. Sequencing was done on a sample of peripheral blood. The chain recombines TRBV3-1 (or the pseudogene TRBV3-2) with TRBJ1-1, with no clear D. The CDR3 region is CASSPHWGEGTEAFF. The CDR3 DNA follows: TGTGCCAGCAGCCCCCATTGGGGAGAAGGGACTGAAGCTTTCTTT.